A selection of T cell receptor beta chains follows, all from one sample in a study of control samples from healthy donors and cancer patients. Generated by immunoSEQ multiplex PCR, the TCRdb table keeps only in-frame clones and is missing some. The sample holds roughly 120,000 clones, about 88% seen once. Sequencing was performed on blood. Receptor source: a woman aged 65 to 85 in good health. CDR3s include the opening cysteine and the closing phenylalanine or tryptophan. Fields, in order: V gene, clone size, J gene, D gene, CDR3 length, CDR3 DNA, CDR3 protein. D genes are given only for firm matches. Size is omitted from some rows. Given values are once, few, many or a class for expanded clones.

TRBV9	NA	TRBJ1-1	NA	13	TGTGCCAGCAGCCCGACGGAGAACACTGAAGCTTTCTTT	CASSPTENTEAFF
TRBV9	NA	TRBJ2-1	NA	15	TGTGCCAGCAGCGTAGAGGGGCGGGCTTACAATGAGCAGTTCTTC	CASSVEGRAYNEQFF
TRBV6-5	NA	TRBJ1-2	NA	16	TGTGCCAGCAGTTATCGACCGGGGGGACCCAGCTATGGCTACACCTTC	CASSYRPGGPSYGYTF
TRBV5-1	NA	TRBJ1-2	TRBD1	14	TGCGCCAGCAGCGAAGGACAGGGGACCTATGGCTACACCTTC	CASSEGQGTYGYTF
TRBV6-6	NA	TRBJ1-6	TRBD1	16	TGTGCCAGCAGTCCGGACAGGAACTACTATAATTCACCCCTCCACTTT	CASSPDRNYYNSPLHF
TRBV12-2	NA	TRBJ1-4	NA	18	TGTGCAAGTCGCTTAAACCCGACGGAGGGATACACTAATGAAAAACTGTTTTTT	CASRLNPTEGYTNEKLFF
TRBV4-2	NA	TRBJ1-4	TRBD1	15	TGTGCCAGCAGCCAAGATGGACAGGCAAATGAAAAACTGTTTTTT	CASSQDGQANEKLFF
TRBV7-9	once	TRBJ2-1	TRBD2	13	TGTGCCAGCGGCTCTAGCGGGGGGATTGAGCAGTTCTTC	CASGSSGGIEQFF
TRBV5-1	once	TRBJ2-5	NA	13	TGCGCCAGCAGCCCGGGACTTCAGGAGACCCAGTACTTC	CASSPGLQETQYF
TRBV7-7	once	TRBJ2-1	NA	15	TGTGCCAGCAGCCTCCGGGACGTCTCCTACAATGAGCAGTTCTTC	CASSLRDVSYNEQFF
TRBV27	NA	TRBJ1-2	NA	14	TGTGCCAGCAGTTTACGGGCAGATTTCTATGGCTACACCTTC	CASSLRADFYGYTF
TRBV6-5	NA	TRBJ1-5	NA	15	TGTGCCAGCAGGGCGTCACAGGATAGCAATCAGCCCCAGCATTTT	CASRASQDSNQPQHF
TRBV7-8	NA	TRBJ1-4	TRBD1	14	TGTGCCAGCACCCAGCAGGGGGCTAATGAAAAACTGTTTTTT	CASTQQGANEKLFF
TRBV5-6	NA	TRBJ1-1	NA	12	TGTGCCAGCAGCCCCGGAGAGACTGAAGCTTTCTTT	CASSPGETEAFF
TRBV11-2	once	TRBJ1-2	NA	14	TGTGCCAGCAGCAAAGCGGGACCGCTCTATGGCTACACCTTC	CASSKAGPLYGYTF
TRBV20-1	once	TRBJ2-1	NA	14	TGCAGTGCTAGTGAGGGGACCTACATCGATGAGCAGTTCTTC	CSASEGTYIDEQFF
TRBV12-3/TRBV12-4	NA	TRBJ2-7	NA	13	TGTGCCAGCAGCGCCGGGACACCACAAGAGCAGTACTTC	CASSAGTPQEQYF
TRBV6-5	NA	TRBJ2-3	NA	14	TGTGCCAGCAAGAACCGGGAAAGCACAGATACGCAGTATTTT	CASKNRESTDTQYF
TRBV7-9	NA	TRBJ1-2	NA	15	TGTGCCAGCAGCTTAGCGTCAAGGCAGCTCTATGGCTACACCTTC	CASSLASRQLYGYTF
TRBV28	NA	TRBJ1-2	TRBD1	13	TGTGCCAGCAGTTTGAACAGGGGGCTTGGCTACACCTTC	CASSLNRGLGYTF
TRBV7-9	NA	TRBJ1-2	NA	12	TGTGCCAGCACCGACTTGGCCTATGGCTACACCTTC	CASTDLAYGYTF
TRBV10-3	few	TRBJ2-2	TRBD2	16	TGTGCCATACGAGGTAGACTAGCGGGGAACACCGGGGAGCTGTTTTTT	CAIRGRLAGNTGELFF
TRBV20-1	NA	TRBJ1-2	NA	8	TGCAGTGCTAATTCAAGAGACTTC	CSANSRDF
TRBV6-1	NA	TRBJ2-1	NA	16	TGTGCCAGCAGTGCCCGTTCGGTCGGACGGATCAATGAGCAGTTCTTC	CASSARSVGRINEQFF
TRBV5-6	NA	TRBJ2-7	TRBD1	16	TGTGCCAGCAGCTCGTTCACCGGGACAGGGAGCTACGAGCAGTACTTC	CASSSFTGTGSYEQYF
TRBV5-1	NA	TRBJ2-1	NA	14	TGCGCCAGCAGCTTGAGTGCAGCCTACAATGAGCAGTTCTTC	CASSLSAAYNEQFF
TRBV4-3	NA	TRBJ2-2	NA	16	TGCGCCAGCAGCCCAGCCCAGGGGTCGGACACCGGGGAGCTGTTTTTT	CASSPAQGSDTGELFF
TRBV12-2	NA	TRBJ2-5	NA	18	TGTGCAAGTCGCCGAGAAGGACTAGGGACAGTCGGTGGAAAGACCCAGTACTTC	CASRREGLGTVGGKTQYF
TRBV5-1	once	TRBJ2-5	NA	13	TGCGCCAGCAGCTTTGGAGGGATGGAGACCCAGTACTTC	CASSFGGMETQYF
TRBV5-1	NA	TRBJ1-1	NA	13	TGCGCCAGCAGCTTCGTCGGGGACACTGAAGCTTTCTTT	CASSFVGDTEAFF
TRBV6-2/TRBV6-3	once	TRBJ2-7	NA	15	TGTGCCAGCAGTTACTCTCCGGGGGCTCGCTACGAGCAGTACTTC	CASSYSPGARYEQYF
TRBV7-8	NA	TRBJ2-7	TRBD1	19	TGTGCCAGCAGCTTCCTCTCGGGACAGTGGAAATTTAGCTCCTACGAGCAGTACTTC	CASSFLSGQWKFSSYEQYF
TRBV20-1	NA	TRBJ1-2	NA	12	TGCAGTGCTAGTTCCCTGATGGCTGGCTACACCTTC	CSASSLMAGYTF
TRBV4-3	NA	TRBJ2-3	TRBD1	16	TGCGCCAGCAGCCAAGATCAGAGACAGGGGGTAGATACGCAGTATTTT	CASSQDQRQGVDTQYF
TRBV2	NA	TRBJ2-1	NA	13	TGTGCCAGCAGTAAGGGGGGCTACAATGAGCAGTTCTTC	CASSKGGYNEQFF